This TCR beta chain was identified in a study of Tregs in tolerant kidney transplant recipients. Study-wide findings and caveats: Biological reproducibility was not directly addressed, but technical replication error appeared minimal.

A note on this clone: As yet, its antigen is unknown. Read sequence stops 3 residues before the CDR3 end, and the germline J gene provides the missing end.

TCRdb's copy holds only in-frame clones and misses some; the assay was immunoSEQ multiplex PCR. The clone table shows 50,000 or so clones, with the ten largest holding 0.83%. CDR1 is GTSNPN, CDR2 SVGIG, per germline (reference sequence). The CDR3 runs 15 residues. V was shortened by 5 bases and J by 0 bases, with 14 bases between the two germline ends. Unstimulated Tregs (CD4+CD25+CD127-) and CD4+CD25- non-Tregs were sorted from PBMCs. Sequencing used CD4+ T cells from blood, obtained before the transplant. This sequence joins TRBV30 and TRBJ2-1; D is undetermined. The clonotype originates from a human donor who received a combined kidney and bone marrow transplant. The CDR3 spells CAWGPGLSSYNEQFF. The CDR3 DNA, read in part, is TGTGCCTGGGGCCCCGGGTTAAGCTCCTACAATGAG.